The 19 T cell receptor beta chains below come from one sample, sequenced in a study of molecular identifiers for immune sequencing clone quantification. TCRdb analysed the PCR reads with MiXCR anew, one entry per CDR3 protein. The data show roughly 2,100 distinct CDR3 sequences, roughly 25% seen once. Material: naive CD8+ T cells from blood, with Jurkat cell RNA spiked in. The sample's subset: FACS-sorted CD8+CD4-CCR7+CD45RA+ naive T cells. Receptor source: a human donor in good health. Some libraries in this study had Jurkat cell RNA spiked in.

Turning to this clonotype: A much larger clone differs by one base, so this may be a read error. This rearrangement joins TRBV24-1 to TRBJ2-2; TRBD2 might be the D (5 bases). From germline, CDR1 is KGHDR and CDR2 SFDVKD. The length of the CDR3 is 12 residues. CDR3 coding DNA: TGTGCCACCGGTGATTTCGGGGAGGAGCTGTTTTTT. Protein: CATGDFGEELFF.

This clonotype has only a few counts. CDR3 residues: CASSHSTGSYAYEQYF. Written as DNA, the CDR3 is TGCGCCAGCAGCCATTCTACAGGATCCTACGCCTACGAGCAGTACTTC. The chain is built from TRBV4-3 and TRBJ2-7; maybe TRBD1 (5 bases). Per germline, CDR1 LGHNA and CDR2 YSLEER. This CDR3 has 16 amino acids. V was trimmed by 3 bases and J by 2 bases, leaving 17 bases between them.

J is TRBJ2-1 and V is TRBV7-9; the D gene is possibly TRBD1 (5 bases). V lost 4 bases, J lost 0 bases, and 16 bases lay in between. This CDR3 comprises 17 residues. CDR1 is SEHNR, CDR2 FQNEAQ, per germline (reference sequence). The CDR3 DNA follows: TGTGCCAGCAGCTCCCCACCGACAGCGAGCTCCTACAATGAGCAGTTCTTC. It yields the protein CASSSPPTASSYNEQFF.

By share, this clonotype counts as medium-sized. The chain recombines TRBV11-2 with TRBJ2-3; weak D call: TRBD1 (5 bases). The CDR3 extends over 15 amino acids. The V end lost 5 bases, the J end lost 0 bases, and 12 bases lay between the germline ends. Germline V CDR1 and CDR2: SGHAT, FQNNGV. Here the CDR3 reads CASSPGRQSTDTQYF. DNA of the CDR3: TGTGCCAGCAGCCCAGGCCGACAGAGCACAGATACGCAGTATTTT. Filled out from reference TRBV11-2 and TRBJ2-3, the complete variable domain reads EAGVAQSPRYKIIEKRQSVAFWCNPISGHATLYWYQQILGQGPKLLIQFQNNGVVDDSQLPKDRFSAERLKGVDSTLKIQPAKLEDSAVYLCASSPGRQSTDTQYFGPGTRLTVL.

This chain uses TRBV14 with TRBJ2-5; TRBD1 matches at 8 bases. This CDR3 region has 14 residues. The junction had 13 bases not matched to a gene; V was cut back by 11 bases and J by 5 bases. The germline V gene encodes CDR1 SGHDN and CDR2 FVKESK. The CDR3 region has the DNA TGTGCCGACAGCCGGGACAGGCTGTCCGAGACCCAGTACTTC. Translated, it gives CADSRDRLSETQYF.

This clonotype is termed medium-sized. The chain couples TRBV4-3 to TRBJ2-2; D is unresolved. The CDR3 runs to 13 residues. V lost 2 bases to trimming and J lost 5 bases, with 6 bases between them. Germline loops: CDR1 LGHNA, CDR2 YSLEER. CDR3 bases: TGCGCCAGCAGCCAACCCTCGACCGGGGAGCTGTTTTTT. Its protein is CASSQPSTGELFF.

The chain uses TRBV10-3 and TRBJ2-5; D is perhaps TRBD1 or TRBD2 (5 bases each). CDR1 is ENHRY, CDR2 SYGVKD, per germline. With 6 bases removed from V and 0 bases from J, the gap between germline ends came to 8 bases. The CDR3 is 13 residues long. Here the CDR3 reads CAISEGYQETQYF. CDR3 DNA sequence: TGTGCCATCAGCGAGGGGTACCAAGAGACCCAGTACTTC.

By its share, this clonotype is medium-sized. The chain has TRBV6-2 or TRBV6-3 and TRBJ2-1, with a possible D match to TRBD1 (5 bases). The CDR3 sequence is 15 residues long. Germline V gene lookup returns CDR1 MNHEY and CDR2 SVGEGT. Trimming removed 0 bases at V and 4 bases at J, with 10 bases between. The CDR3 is CASSYSLGPYNEQFF. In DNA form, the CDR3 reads TGTGCCAGCAGTTACTCCCTGGGGCCTTACAATGAGCAGTTCTTC.

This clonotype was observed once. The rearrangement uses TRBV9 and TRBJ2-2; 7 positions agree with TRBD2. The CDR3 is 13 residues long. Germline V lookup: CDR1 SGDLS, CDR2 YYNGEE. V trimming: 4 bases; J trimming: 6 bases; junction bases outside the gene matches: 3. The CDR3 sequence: CASSPRGAGELFF. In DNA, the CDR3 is TGTGCCAGCAGCCCCCGGGGGGCCGGGGAGCTGTTTTTT.

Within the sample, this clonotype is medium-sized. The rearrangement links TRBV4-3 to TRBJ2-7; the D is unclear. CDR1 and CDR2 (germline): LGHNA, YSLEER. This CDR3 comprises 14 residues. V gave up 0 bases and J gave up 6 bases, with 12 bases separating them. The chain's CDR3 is CASSQDNGATEQYF. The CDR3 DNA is TGCGCCAGCAGCCAAGACAACGGAGCCACCGAGCAGTACTTC.

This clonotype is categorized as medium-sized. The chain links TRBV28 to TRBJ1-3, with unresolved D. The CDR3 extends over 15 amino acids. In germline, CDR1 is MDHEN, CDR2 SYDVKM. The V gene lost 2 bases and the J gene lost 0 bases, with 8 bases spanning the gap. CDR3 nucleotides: TGTGCCAGCAGTTTACGTCAGCTCTCTGGAAACACCATATATTTT. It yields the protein CASSLRQLSGNTIYF.

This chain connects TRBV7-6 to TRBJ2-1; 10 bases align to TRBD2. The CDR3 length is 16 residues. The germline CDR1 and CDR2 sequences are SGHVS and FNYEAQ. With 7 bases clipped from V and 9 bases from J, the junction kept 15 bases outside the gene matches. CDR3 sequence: CASTAFRLAGVGEQFF. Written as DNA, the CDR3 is TGTGCCAGCACCGCGTTTCGGCTAGCGGGAGTTGGTGAGCAGTTCTTC.

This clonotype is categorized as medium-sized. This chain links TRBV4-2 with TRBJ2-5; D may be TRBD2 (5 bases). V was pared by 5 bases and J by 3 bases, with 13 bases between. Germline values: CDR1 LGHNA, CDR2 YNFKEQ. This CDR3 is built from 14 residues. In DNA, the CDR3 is TGTGCCAGCAGCTCCATGGACTTCGAAGAGACCCAGTACTTC. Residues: CASSSMDFEETQYF.

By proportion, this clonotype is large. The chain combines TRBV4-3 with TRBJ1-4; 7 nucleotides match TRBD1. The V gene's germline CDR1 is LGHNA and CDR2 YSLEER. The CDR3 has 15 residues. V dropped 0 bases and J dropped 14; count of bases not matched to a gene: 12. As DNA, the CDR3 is TGCGCCAGCAGCCAAGACCAATTACAGGGGAGCGGTCTGTTTTTT. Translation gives CASSQDQLQGSGLFF.

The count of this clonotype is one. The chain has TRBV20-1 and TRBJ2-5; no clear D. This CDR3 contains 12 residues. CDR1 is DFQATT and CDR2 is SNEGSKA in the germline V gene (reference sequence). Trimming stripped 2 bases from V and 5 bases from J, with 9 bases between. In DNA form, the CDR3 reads TGCAGTGCTAGACTCACAGAGGAGACCCAGTACTTC. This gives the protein CSARLTEETQYF.

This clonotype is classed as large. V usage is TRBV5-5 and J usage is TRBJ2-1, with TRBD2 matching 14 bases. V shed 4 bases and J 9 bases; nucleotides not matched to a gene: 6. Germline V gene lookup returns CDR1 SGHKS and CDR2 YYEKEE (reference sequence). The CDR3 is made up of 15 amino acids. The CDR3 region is CASSLGLAGEPEQFF. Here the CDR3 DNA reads TGTGCCAGCAGCCTGGGACTAGCGGGAGAACCTGAGCAGTTCTTC.

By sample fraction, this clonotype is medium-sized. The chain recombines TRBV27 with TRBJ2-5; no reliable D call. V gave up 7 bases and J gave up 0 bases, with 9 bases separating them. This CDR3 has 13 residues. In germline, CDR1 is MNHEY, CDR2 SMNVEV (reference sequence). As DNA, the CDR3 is TGTGCCAGCAAAGACTTATACCAAGAGACCCAGTACTTC. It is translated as CASKDLYQETQYF.

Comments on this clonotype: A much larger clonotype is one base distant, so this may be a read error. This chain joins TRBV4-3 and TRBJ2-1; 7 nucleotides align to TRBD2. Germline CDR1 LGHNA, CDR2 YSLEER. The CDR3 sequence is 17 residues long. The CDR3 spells CASGQDRASGMGNEQFF. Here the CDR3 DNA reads TGCGCCAGCGGCCAAGATCGGGCTAGCGGAATGGGTAATGAGCAGTTCTTC.

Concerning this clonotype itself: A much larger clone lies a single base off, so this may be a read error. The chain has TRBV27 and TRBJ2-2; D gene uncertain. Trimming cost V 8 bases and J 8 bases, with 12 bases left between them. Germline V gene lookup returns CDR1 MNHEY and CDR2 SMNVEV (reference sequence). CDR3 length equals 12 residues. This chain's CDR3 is CASGLSIGELFF. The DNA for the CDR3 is TGTGCCAGCGGGCTCTCTATAGGGGAGCTGTTTTTT.